This T cell receptor beta chain is from a study of blood T cell repertoires in COVID-19. Study background: Spain, Italy and the United States supplied samples that represented acute and convalescent COVID-19. T cells, B-cell-depleted T cells, or PBMCs supplied cDNA or gDNA.

Looked up from germline, CDR1 is SGHAT and CDR2 is FQNNGV. J lost 1 base, V lost 1 base, and 2 bases had no gene match. CDR3 length: 15 amino acids. As originally analysed: Amplification with reference gene primers provided the estimates of nucleated cell counts. The assay was immunoSEQ multiplex PCR, and TCRdb's table has in-frame clones only and misses some. V and J calls and clone size follow that table, whereas D and trimming were derived from the DNA. The sample lists about 290,000 clones, around 90% occurring once. The TCR comes from a woman aged 40 to 55 who had recovered from COVID-19. The sequenced sample consisted of peripheral blood. The chain joins TRBV11-2 to TRBJ2-5; 8 nucleotides agree with TRBD2. CDR3: CASSLAGGSQETQYF. DNA for the CDR3: TGTGCCAGCAGCTTAGCGGGAGGGAGCCAAGAGACCCAGTACTTC.